What follows is one T cell receptor (beta chain) and its context. Its antigen is currently unknown. The data were taken from a study of identifying expanded T cells in peripheral blood. Study-level findings and limits: Approximately 2-week clone count variance significantly increased as total template count grew.

TCRdb keeps only in-frame clones here, not all; method: immunoSEQ multiplex PCR. The sample includes approximately 59,000 clones, roughly 89% of them seen just once. Healthy donors had no documented immune events, such as infections, while sampled. The CDR3 consists of 14 residues. The germline gives CDR1 SGHAT, CDR2 FQNNGV. The ends lost 4 bases at V and 6 bases at J; junction bases unmatched: 9. Material: blood. This chain links TRBV11-2 with TRBJ2-7; 7 bases match TRBD2. The source of this sequence is a person aged 18-70 years in good health. CDR3 region: CASSSVGGAGEQYF. The DNA for the CDR3 is TGTGCCAGCAGCTCCGTGGGAGGGGCCGGCGAGCAGTACTTC.